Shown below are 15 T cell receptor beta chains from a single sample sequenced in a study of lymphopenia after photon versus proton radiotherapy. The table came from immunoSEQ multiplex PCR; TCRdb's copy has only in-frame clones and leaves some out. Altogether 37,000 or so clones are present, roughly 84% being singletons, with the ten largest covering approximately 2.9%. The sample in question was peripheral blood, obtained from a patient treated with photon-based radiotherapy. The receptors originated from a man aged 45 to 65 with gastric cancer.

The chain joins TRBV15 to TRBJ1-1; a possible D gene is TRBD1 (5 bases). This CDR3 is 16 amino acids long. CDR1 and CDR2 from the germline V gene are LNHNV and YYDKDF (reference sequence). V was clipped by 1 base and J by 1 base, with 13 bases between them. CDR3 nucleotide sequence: TGTGCCACCAGCAGAGGAAAGGGGACCGCGAACACTGAAGCTTTCTTT. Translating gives CATSRGKGTANTEAFF.

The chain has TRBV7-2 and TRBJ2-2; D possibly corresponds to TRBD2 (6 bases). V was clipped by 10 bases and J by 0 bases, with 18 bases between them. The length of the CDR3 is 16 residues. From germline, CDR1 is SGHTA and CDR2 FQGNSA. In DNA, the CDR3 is TGTGCCACCCCCCAAAACGCGGGGTCGAACACCGGGGAGCTGTTTTTT. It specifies CATPQNAGSNTGELFF.

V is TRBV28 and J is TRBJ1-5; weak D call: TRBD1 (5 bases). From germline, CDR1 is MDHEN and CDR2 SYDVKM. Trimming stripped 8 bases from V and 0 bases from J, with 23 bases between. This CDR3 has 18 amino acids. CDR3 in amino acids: CASSTNFGAYYSNQPQHF. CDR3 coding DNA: TGTGCCAGCTCGACCAACTTCGGGGCATATTATAGCAATCAGCCCCAGCATTTT.

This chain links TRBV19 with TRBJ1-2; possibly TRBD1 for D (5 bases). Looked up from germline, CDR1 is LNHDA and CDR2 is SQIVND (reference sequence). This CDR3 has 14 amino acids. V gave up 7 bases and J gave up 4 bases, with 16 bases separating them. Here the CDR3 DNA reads TGTGCCAGTATTGGGGCACTAATGGGCTATGGCTACACCTTC. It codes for CASIGALMGYGYTF.

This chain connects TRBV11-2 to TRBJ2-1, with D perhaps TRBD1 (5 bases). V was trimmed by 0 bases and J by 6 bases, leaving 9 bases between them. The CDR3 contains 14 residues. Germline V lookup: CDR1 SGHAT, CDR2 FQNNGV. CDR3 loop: CASSLDRRANEQFF. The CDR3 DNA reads TGTGCCAGCAGCTTAGATCGCAGGGCCAATGAGCAGTTCTTC.

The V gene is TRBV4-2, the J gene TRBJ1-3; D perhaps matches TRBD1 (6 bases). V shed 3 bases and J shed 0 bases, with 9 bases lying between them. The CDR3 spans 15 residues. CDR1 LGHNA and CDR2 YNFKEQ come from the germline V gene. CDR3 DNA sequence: TGTGCCAGCAGCCACACAGGGAGCTCTGGAAACACCATATATTTT. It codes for CASSHTGSSGNTIYF.

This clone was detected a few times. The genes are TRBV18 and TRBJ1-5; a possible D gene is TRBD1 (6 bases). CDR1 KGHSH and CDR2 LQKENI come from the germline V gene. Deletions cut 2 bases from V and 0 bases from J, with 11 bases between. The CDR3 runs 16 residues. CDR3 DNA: TGTGCCAGCTCACCAGGCGGGACAAATAGCAATCAGCCCCAGCATTTT. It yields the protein CASSPGGTNSNQPQHF.

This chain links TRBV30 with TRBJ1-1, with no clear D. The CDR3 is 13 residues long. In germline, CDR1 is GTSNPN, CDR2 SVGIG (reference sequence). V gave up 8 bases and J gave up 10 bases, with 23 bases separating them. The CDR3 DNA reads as TGTGCCGGGTCGGGGTTTTCCCAGACCGGAGCTTTCTTT. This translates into CAGSGFSQTGAFF.

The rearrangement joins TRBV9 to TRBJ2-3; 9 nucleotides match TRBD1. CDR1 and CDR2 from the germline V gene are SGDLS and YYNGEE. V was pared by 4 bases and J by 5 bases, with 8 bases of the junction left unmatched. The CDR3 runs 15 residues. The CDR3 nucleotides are TGTGCCAGCAGCTCCCCGACAGGGGGTTTAGATACGCAGTATTTT. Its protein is CASSSPTGGLDTQYF. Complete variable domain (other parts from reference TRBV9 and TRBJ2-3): DSGVTQTPKHLITATGQRVTLRCSPRSGDLSVYWYQQSLDQGLQFLIQYYNGEERAKGNILERFSAQQFPDLHSELNLSSLELGDSALYFCASSSPTGGLDTQYFGPGTRLTVL.

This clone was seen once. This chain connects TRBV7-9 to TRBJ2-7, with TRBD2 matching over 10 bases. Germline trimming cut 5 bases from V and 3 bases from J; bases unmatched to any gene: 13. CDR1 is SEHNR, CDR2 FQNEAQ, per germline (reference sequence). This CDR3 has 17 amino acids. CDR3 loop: CASSLDRGLAIIYEQYF. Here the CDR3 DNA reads TGTGCCAGCAGCCTCGACAGGGGACTAGCGATTATCTACGAGCAGTACTTC.

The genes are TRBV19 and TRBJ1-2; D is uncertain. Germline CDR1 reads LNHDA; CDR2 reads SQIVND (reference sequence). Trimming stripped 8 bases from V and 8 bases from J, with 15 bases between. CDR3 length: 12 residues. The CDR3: CASGWHSGGYTF. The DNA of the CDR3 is TGTGCCAGTGGTTGGCATTCCGGGGGCTACACCTTC.

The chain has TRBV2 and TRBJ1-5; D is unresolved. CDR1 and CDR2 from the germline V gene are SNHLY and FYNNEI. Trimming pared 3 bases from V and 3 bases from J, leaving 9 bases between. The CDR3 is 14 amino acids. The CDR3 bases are TGTGCCAGCAGTGACGGAGGGCCCAATCAGCCCCAGCATTTT. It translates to CASSDGGPNQPQHF.

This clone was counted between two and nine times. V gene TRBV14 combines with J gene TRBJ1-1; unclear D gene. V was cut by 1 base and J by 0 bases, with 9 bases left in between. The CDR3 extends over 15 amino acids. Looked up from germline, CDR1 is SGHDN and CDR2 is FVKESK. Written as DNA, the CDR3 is TGTGCCAGCAGCCAAGTGAAGGGCGTGAACACTGAAGCTTTCTTT. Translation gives CASSQVKGVNTEAFF.

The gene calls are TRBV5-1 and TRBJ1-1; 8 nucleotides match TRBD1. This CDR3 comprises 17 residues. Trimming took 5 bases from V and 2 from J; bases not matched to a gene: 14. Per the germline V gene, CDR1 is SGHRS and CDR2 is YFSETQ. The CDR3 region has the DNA TGCGCCAGCAGATCCTACAGGGGGGGCTCTGGTAACACTGAAGCTTTCTTT. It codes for CASRSYRGGSGNTEAFF.

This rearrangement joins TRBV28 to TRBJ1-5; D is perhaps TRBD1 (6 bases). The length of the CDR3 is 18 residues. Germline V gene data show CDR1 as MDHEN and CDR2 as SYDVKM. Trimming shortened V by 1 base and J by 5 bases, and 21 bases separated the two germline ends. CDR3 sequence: CASSLSTGLGAIDQPQHF. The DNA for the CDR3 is TGTGCCAGCAGTTTATCGACAGGCCTGGGGGCAATTGATCAGCCCCAGCATTTT.